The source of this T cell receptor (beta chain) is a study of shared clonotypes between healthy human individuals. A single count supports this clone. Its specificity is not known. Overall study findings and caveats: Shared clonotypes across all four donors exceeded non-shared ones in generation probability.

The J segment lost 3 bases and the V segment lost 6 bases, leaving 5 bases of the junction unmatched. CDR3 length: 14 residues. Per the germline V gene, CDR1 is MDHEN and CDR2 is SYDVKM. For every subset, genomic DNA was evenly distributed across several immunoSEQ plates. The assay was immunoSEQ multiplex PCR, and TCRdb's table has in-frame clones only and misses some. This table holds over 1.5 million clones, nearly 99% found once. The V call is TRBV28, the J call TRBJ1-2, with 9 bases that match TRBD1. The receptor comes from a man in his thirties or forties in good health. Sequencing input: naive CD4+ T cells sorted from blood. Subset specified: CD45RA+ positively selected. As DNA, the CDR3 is TGTGCCAGCAGGGGACAGGGACGGGACTATGGCTACACCTTC. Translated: CASRGQGRDYGYTF.